The present T cell receptor (beta chain) was sequenced within a study of blood T cell repertoires in COVID-19. Study background: From the United States, Italy and Spain came samples of acute and convalescent COVID-19. Sources were T cells, B-cell-depleted T cells, or PBMCs; the material itself was cDNA or gDNA.

Between the trimmed V and J ends, which lost 4 bases and 4 bases, there was a span of 17 bases. This CDR3 contains 16 residues. Germline V lookup: CDR1 SEHNR, CDR2 FQNEAQ (reference sequence). As handled by the study authors: By means of reference gene primer amplification, nucleated cell counts were estimated. Clones were sequenced by immunoSEQ multiplex PCR, and TCRdb holds only the in-frame ones, with some missing. V, J and clone size reflect that table, while D and trimming were determined from the DNA. The repertoire holds about 220,000 clones, with 82% as singletons. The chain recombines TRBV7-9 with TRBJ1-3; D unresolved. The TCR comes from a woman of 80 years or more with acute or convalescent COVID-19. Sequencing input: peripheral blood. The CDR3 DNA follows: TGTGCCAGCAGCTCCTCGGACTCCGGTAGCGGAAACACCATATATTTT. It specifies CASSSSDSGSGNTIYF.